These T cell receptor beta chains were read from a single sample in a study of CD8+ T cells in alopecia areata. The assay was immunoSEQ multiplex PCR, and TCRdb's table has in-frame clones only and misses some. The sample carries 150,000 or so clones, 47% recorded once. The sample consisted of CD4+ T cells sorted from blood. The source is a human donor with alopecia areata. Each CDR3 is given with its conserved first and last residue. The order of the fields is J gene, clone size, V gene, D gene, CDR3 protein, CDR3 DNA. A D gene is named only where the DNA matches it firmly. Not all rows give a size; the values are once, few, many and, for expanded clones, a class.

TRBJ2-7	.	TRBV29-1	.	CSTVFGGPNYEQYF	TGCAGCACTGTCTTCGGCGGACCTAACTACGAGCAGTACTTC
TRBJ1-5	.	TRBV29-1	.	CSVAGGVQQPQHF	TGCAGCGTTGCCGGGGGTGTTCAGCAGCCCCAGCATTTT
TRBJ1-2	.	TRBV7-9	.	CASSPRQYGYTF	TGTGCCAGCAGCCCCCGACAGTATGGCTACACCTTC
TRBJ1-2	.	TRBV28	.	CASSFRVKGYTF	TGTGCCAGCAGTTTCCGGGTTAAGGGCTACACCTTC
TRBJ2-1	once	TRBV7-3	.	CASSLTGGNEQFF	TGTGCCAGCAGCTTAACTGGAGGGAATGAGCAGTTCTTC
TRBJ2-5	.	TRBV14	TRBD1	CASSRQGAQETQYF	TGTGCCAGCAGCCGGCAGGGGGCCCAAGAGACCCAGTACTTC
TRBJ2-1	.	TRBV19	TRBD2	CASRTSGVVGQFF	TGTGCCAGTAGGACTAGCGGGGTGGTAGGACAGTTCTTC
TRBJ2-7	.	TRBV5-1	TRBD2	CASRPGLADYEQYF	TGCGCCAGCAGGCCGGGGCTAGCGGACTACGAGCAGTACTTC
TRBJ2-4	.	TRBV5-1	.	CASSRGDRDKNIQYF	TGCGCCAGCAGCCGGGGGGACAGAGACAAAAACATTCAGTACTTC
TRBJ2-3	few	TRBV15	.	CATSVKVMGTQYF	TGTGCCACCAGCGTTAAGGTCATGGGTACGCAGTATTTT
TRBJ2-1	.	TRBV29-1	.	CSAGDNEQFF	TGCAGCGCTGGGGACAATGAGCAGTTCTTC
TRBJ1-1	.	TRBV19	TRBD1	CASSLTGQMNTEAFF	TGTGCCAGTAGTCTGACGGGACAGATGAACACTGAAGCTTTCTTT
TRBJ1-1	.	TRBV19	.	CASRRRQSYPEAFF	TGTGCCAGTCGACGAAGACAGTCCTACCCTGAAGCTTTCTTT
TRBJ2-7	few	TRBV4-1	TRBD1	CASSPLTGAVKGFSYEQYF	TGCGCCAGCAGCCCGTTGACAGGGGCAGTAAAAGGATTCTCCTACGAGCAGTACTTC
TRBJ1-2	few	TRBV5-1	TRBD1	CASSRDRSYGYTF	TGCGCCAGCAGCCGGGACAGGAGCTATGGCTACACCTTC
TRBJ1-4	few	TRBV18	TRBD1	CASSPPGTGAEKLFF	TGTGCCAGCTCACCCCCCGGGACAGGGGCTGAAAAACTGTTTTTT
TRBJ1-2	.	TRBV5-1	TRBD1	CASSLPGGIYGYTF	TGCGCCAGCAGCTTACCAGGGGGCATCTATGGCTACACCTTC
TRBJ2-7	few	TRBV27	.	CASSAPGSEQYF	TGTGCCAGCAGTGCCCCAGGTAGCGAGCAGTACTTC
TRBJ2-5	.	TRBV9	TRBD2	CASGRFQGLAEETQYF	TGTGCCAGCGGACGGTTCCAGGGACTAGCGGAAGAGACCCAGTACTTC
TRBJ2-1	.	TRBV28	.	CATSRDSYNEQFF	TGTGCCACCAGCCGGGACTCCTACAATGAGCAGTTCTTC
TRBJ2-5	.	TRBV5-1	.	CASSPIRDGLQQETQYF	TGCGCCAGCAGCCCGATCCGAGACGGGCTACAACAAGAGACCCAGTACTTC
TRBJ1-1	few	TRBV6-5	.	CASSYTGRAFF	TGTGCCAGCAGTTATACGGGGCGCGCTTTCTTT
TRBJ2-7	.	TRBV29-1	.	CSVVQGSPYEQYF	TGCAGCGTTGTTCAGGGGTCCCCCTACGAGCAGTACTTC
TRBJ1-2	.	TRBV29-1	.	CSVEGYYGYTF	TGCAGCGTTGAAGGGTACTATGGCTACACCTTC
TRBJ1-2	.	TRBV9	TRBD1	CASSPGQGQGGYTF	TGTGCCAGCAGCCCCGGACAGGGTCAGGGAGGCTACACCTTC
TRBJ1-1	.	TRBV29-1	.	CSVESGLGTEAFF	TGCAGCGTTGAGTCGGGGTTGGGCACTGAAGCTTTCTTT
TRBJ2-7	.	TRBV7-6	.	CASSLGIATYEQYF	TGTGCCAGCAGCTTAGGGATTGCCACCTACGAGCAGTACTTC
TRBJ2-7	.	TRBV15	.	CATSRDQFQQYF	TGTGCCACCAGCAGAGATCAATTTCAGCAGTACTTC
TRBJ2-1	.	TRBV30	.	CAWSVGNEQFF	TGTGCCTGGAGTGTGGGCAATGAGCAGTTCTTC